The source of this T cell receptor (beta chain) is a study of beta chain features in type 1 diabetes. Study conclusions and caveats: Equally in patients and controls, shorter templates might have been favored by PCR.

Points on this clone: The antigen remains undetermined.

TCRB transcripts that were expressed got sequenced, as all of the isolated RNA had been reverse transcribed. Sequencing used immunoSEQ multiplex PCR; TCRdb keeps in-frame clones, though not all of them. The sample has a few hundred thousand clones, around 10% seen once. V was pared by 6 bases and J by 6 bases, with 11 bases of the junction left unmatched. CDR3 length: 16 residues. Germline CDR1 is LNHDA and CDR2 is SQIVND (reference sequence). Material: naive CD4+ T cells from blood. This TCR came from a woman in her 30s in good health. The rearrangement joins TRBV19 to TRBJ2-3; 11 positions agree with TRBD2. CDR3 residues: CASSPGTSGVHDTQYF. The CDR3 DNA sequence: TGTGCCAGTAGCCCTGGGACTAGCGGAGTCCACGATACGCAGTATTTT. The complete variable domain, with remaining parts taken from reference TRBV19 and TRBJ2-3, reads DGGITQSPKYLFRKEGQNVTLSCEQNLNHDAMYWYRQDPGQGLRLIYYSQIVNDFQKGDIAEGYSVSREKKESFPLTVTSAQKNPTAFYLCASSPGTSGVHDTQYFGPGTRLTVL.